The 18 T cell receptor beta chains below come from one sample, sequenced in a study of blood T cell repertoires in COVID-19. Here immunoSEQ multiplex PCR was the method, and the copy in TCRdb shows in-frame clones only, minus some. The repertoire includes roughly 100,000 clones, about four fifths of them detected once, and about 10% sits in the top ten. Sample: peripheral blood. All receptors come from a man aged 35-49 years with active or convalescent COVID-19.

The V and J genes are TRBV4-3 and TRBJ2-1; D is undetermined. The CDR3 covers 14 residues. Trimming took off 3 bases at V and 5 bases at J, with 11 bases between the two ends. Germline CDR1 and CDR2: LGHNA and YSLEER. The CDR3 loop is CASSQSRLNNEQFF. In DNA, the CDR3 is TGCGCCAGCAGCCAGTCCCGTCTAAACAATGAGCAGTTCTTC.

The rearrangement uses TRBV19 and TRBJ1-1; D is ambiguous. The CDR3 has 15 amino acids. Germline-derived CDR1 and CDR2 are LNHDA and SQIVND (reference sequence). Trimming shortened V by 6 bases and J by 0 bases, and 14 bases separated the two germline ends. The DNA for the CDR3 is TGTGCCAGTAGAGGAAATCCGACTATGAACACTGAAGCTTTCTTT. As protein: CASRGNPTMNTEAFF.

The rearrangement joins TRBV7-9 to TRBJ1-4, with D perhaps TRBD1 (6 bases). Germline CDR1 reads SEHNR; CDR2 reads FQNEAQ (reference sequence). This CDR3 is 15 amino acids long. The V gene lost 1 base and the J gene lost 8 bases, with 14 bases spanning the gap. DNA of the CDR3: TGTGCCAGCAGCTTAGGGACAGAGCGTAGGGAAAAACTGTTTTTT. As protein: CASSLGTERREKLFF. Together with reference TRBV7-9 and TRBJ1-4, the CDR3 gives the full variable domain: DTGVSQNPRHKITKRGQNVTFRCDPISEHNRLYWYRQTLGQGPEFLTYFQNEAQLEKSRLLSDRFSAERPKGSFSTLEIQRTEQGDSAMYLCASSLGTERREKLFFGSGTQLSVL.

This chain uses TRBV9 with TRBJ1-1; TRBD1 aligns across 9 bases. Looked up from germline, CDR1 is SGDLS and CDR2 is YYNGEE. The CDR3 runs 15 residues. With 4 bases clipped from V and 0 bases from J, the junction kept 4 bases outside the gene matches. The CDR3 spells CASSLTGGVNTEAFF. As DNA, the CDR3 is TGTGCCAGCAGCTTAACAGGGGGCGTGAACACTGAAGCTTTCTTT.

The CDR3 nucleotides are TGTGCCAGCAGCCGGACAGATAACACCGGGGAGCTGTTTTTT. This translates into CASSRTDNTGELFF. The rearrangement joins TRBV27 to TRBJ2-2; D is perhaps TRBD1 (6 bases). CDR1 MNHEY and CDR2 SMNVEV come from the germline V gene (reference sequence). There are 14 residues in the CDR3. V lost 6 bases and J 2 bases, leaving 10 bases between the germline ends.

The CDR3 nucleotides are TGTGCCAGCAGCTTAGATATTACAAACAATGAGCAGTTCTTC. Protein product: CASSLDITNNEQFF. The chain combines TRBV7-2 with TRBJ2-1; D call uncertain. Trimming took 1 base from V and 5 from J, leaving 9 bases between them. CDR3 length: 14 amino acids. Germline CDR1 is SGHTA and CDR2 is FQGNSA.

This chain uses TRBV10-1 with TRBJ2-3; 8 positions agree with TRBD1. CDR3 size: 14 residues. After removal of 4 bases from V and 7 bases from J, the junction contained 7 bases not matched to a gene. Germline loops: CDR1 WNHNN, CDR2 SYGVQD (reference sequence). The CDR3 spells CASSGTQGANTQYF. As DNA, the CDR3 is TGCGCCAGCAGTGGTACCCAGGGGGCTAATACGCAGTATTTT.

The sample holds one count of this clone. This chain uses TRBV5-1 with TRBJ2-3; tentative D call: TRBD1 (5 bases). Looked up from germline, CDR1 is SGHRS and CDR2 is YFSETQ. The V end was cut by 0 bases, the J end by 3 bases, with 8 bases between. CDR3 size: 14 residues. In DNA form, the CDR3 reads TGCGCCAGCAGCTTGGTTCAGGGAACAGATACGCAGTATTTT. Amino acids: CASSLVQGTDTQYF.

The V gene is TRBV5-1, the J gene TRBJ1-1; possible D gene TRBD1, 6 bases. The CDR3 sequence is 14 residues long. The germline gives CDR1 SGHRS, CDR2 YFSETQ. The ends were cut back, 4 bases at V and 1 base at J, with 11 bases in the middle. The CDR3: CASSTGTKNTEAFF. The CDR3 DNA sequence: TGCGCCAGCAGCACCGGGACAAAGAACACTGAAGCTTTCTTT. The full variable domain, rest sourced from reference TRBV5-1 and TRBJ1-1, is KAGVTQTPRYLIKTRGQQVTLSCSPISGHRSVSWYQQTPGQGLQFLFEYFSETQRNKGNFPGRFSGRQFSNSRSEMNVSTLELGDSALYLCASSTGTKNTEAFFGQGTRLTVV.

V usage is TRBV19 and J usage is TRBJ2-1; TRBD2 matches 7 bases. V lost 1 base and J lost 2; bases outside the gene matches: 8. CDR1 LNHDA and CDR2 SQIVND come from the germline V gene (reference sequence). This CDR3 is built from 17 residues. CDR3 protein: CASSIVGGGGAYNEQFF. The CDR3 DNA sequence: TGTGCCAGTAGTATAGTGGGCGGCGGGGGAGCCTACAATGAGCAGTTCTTC.

The rearrangement links TRBV6-5 to TRBJ1-2, with 7 bases fitting TRBD1. The CDR3 is 13 amino acids. Unmatched junction bases numbered 4, after V lost 5 bases and J lost 4 bases. CDR1 is MNHEY and CDR2 is SVGAGI in the germline V gene. The CDR3 nucleotides read TGTGCCAGCAGTACAGGGGATATCTATGGCTACACCTTC. Translation gives CASSTGDIYGYTF.

J is TRBJ1-2 and V is TRBV27; 8 nucleotides match TRBD1. The CDR3 contains 13 residues. The germline V gene has CDR1 MNHEY and CDR2 SMNVEV (reference sequence). The junction had 5 bases not matched to a gene; V was cut back by 5 bases and J by 6 bases. For the CDR3, the DNA is TGTGCCAGCAGTGCGGGGACAGGTCATGGCTACACCTTC. Encoded protein: CASSAGTGHGYTF.

This clone has ten or more counts. The chain joins TRBV29-1 to TRBJ1-1; TRBD1 matches 7 bases. Per the germline V gene, CDR1 is SQVTM and CDR2 is ANQGSEA. Germline trimming cut 1 base from V and 4 bases from J; bases unmatched to any gene: 3. The length of the CDR3 is 13 residues. CDR3 region: CSVEGGTATEAFF. CDR3 coding DNA: TGCAGCGTTGAAGGTGGGACAGCCACTGAAGCTTTCTTT.

This clone appeared a single time. In nucleotides, the CDR3 is TGTGCCACCAGCAGTGACAGGGGCAATTCACCCCTCCACTTT. The encoded protein is CATSSDRGNSPLHF. The chain has TRBV15 and TRBJ1-6; 8 nucleotides agree with TRBD1. Germline CDR1 is LNHNV and CDR2 is YYDKDF (reference sequence). The V gene end was trimmed by 3 bases and the J gene end by 7 bases; junction bases not matched to a gene: 2. This CDR3 has 14 amino acids.

The rearrangement links TRBV5-1 to TRBJ1-6; D gene ambiguous. The CDR3 contains 16 residues. CDR1 is SGHRS and CDR2 is YFSETQ in the germline V gene. Trimming shortened V by 5 bases and J by 0 bases, and 12 bases separated the two germline ends. The CDR3 protein is CASSYSGSSYNSPLHF. The CDR3 bases are TGCGCCAGCAGTTACTCAGGTAGCTCCTATAATTCACCCCTCCACTTT.

This chain uses TRBV11-2 with TRBJ2-3, with TRBD1 identical over 7 bases. The CDR3 consists of 15 residues. V gave up 6 bases and J gave up 1 base; unmatched junction bases: 7. Germline V gene sequence: CDR1 SGHAT, CDR2 FQNNGV. The CDR3 loop reads CASRWNRGRTDTQYF. CDR3 nucleotides: TGTGCCAGCAGGTGGAACAGGGGTCGCACAGATACGCAGTATTTT.

Concerning this clone itself: At the DNA level, this CDR3 is encoded by other sequences in the same sample as well. The chain uses TRBV9 and TRBJ2-7, with TRBD1 as a possible D gene (6 bases). The CDR3 extends over 14 amino acids. The V gene lost 2 bases and the J gene lost 2 bases, with 11 bases spanning the gap. Germline lookup yields CDR1 SGDLS and CDR2 YYNGEE. CDR3 coding DNA: TGTGCCAGCAGCGTCACAGGGACGACCTACGAGCAGTACTTC. Its protein product is CASSVTGTTYEQYF. The full variable domain, with the rest looked up from reference TRBV9 and TRBJ2-7, is DSGVTQTPKHLITATGQRVTLRCSPRSGDLSVYWYQQSLDQGLQFLIQYYNGEERAKGNILERFSAQQFPDLHSELNLSSLELGDSALYFCASSVTGTTYEQYFGPGTRLTVT.

This chain connects TRBV7-9 to TRBJ2-2; 10 bases align to TRBD1. The CDR3 consists of 16 residues. V lost 7 bases, J lost 3 bases, and 8 bases stayed unmatched. Germline V gene lookup returns CDR1 SEHNR and CDR2 FQNEAQ (reference sequence). CDR3 bases: TGTGCCAGCACACCACCCGGGACAGGGGACACCGGGGAGCTGTTTTTT. The encoded protein is CASTPPGTGDTGELFF. Full variable domain (missing parts from reference TRBV7-9 and TRBJ2-2): DTGVSQNPRHKITKRGQNVTFRCDPISEHNRLYWYRQTLGQGPEFLTYFQNEAQLEKSRLLSDRFSAERPKGSFSTLEIQRTEQGDSAMYLCASTPPGTGDTGELFFGEGSRLTVL.